This T cell receptor beta chain emerged from a study of blood T cell repertoires in COVID-19. As for the study in general: PBMCs, B-cell-depleted T cells, or T cells were the source of the cDNA or gDNA that made up the material.

This CDR3 is built from 14 residues. Looked up from germline, CDR1 is SGHNT and CDR2 is YYREEE (reference sequence). The V gene lost 2 bases and the J gene lost 3 bases, with 9 bases spanning the gap. Original methodology: Amplification from reference gene primers served as the basis for estimated nucleated cell counts. TCRdb's copy holds only in-frame clones and misses some; the assay was immunoSEQ multiplex PCR. D and trimming come from the DNA, and the V and J calls and clone size come from that table. Among a few hundred thousand clones, roughly 85% were seen once, and the ten largest hold 3%. This receptor was taken from a man between 18 and 35 years old with active or convalescent COVID-19. This chain joins TRBV5-4 and TRBJ1-3; a weak D match, TRBD1 (5 bases). Sequenced: peripheral blood. The CDR3 DNA reads TGTGCCAGCAGCTTCAGGGCTGATGGAAACACCATATATTTT. The encoded protein is CASSFRADGNTIYF.